Below are 3 T cell receptor beta chains sequenced from a single sample in a study of blood T cell repertoires in COVID-19. TCRdb keeps only in-frame clones here, not all; method: immunoSEQ multiplex PCR. The sample lists 150,000 to 200,000 clones; just under 85% were seen once. The specimen sequenced was peripheral blood. The receptors stem from an elderly woman with acute or convalescent COVID-19.

The chain is built from TRBV2 and TRBJ1-5; D uncertain. Trimming shortened V by 4 bases and J by 4 bases, and 8 bases separated the two germline ends. This CDR3 contains 13 residues. Germline V lookup: CDR1 SNHLY, CDR2 FYNNEI. The CDR3: CASSAQHNQPQHF. In DNA form, the CDR3 reads TGTGCCAGCAGTGCACAGCATAATCAGCCCCAGCATTTT.

This chain links TRBV29-1 with TRBJ2-7; D call uncertain. The CDR3 is 15 amino acids. V gave up 4 bases and J gave up 4 bases, with 20 bases separating them. Germline loops: CDR1 SQVTM, CDR2 ANQGSEA. The CDR3 loop is CSVVPSVTELYEQYF. The CDR3 nucleotides read TGCAGCGTTGTTCCTTCCGTGACTGAACTTTACGAGCAGTACTTC.

This chain uses TRBV14 with TRBJ1-1, with D maybe TRBD1 (5 bases). Between the trimmed V and J ends, which lost 6 bases and 5 bases, there was a span of 13 bases. This CDR3 contains 13 residues. Germline CDR1 SGHDN, CDR2 FVKESK. CDR3 in DNA: TGTGCCAGCAGACACCACGGGGGGACTGAAGCTTTCTTT. Translating it yields CASRHHGGTEAFF.